The source of this TCR beta chain is a study of blood T cell repertoires in COVID-19. Study background: Samples representing acute and convalescent COVID-19 were sourced from the United States, Italy and Spain. Sample material is recorded as cDNA or gDNA derived from T cells, B-cell-depleted T cells, or PBMCs.

The CDR3 sequence is 11 residues long. V dropped 5 bases and J dropped 8 bases, with 9 bases sitting between them. Germline loops: CDR1 LNHDA, CDR2 SQIVND (reference sequence). Original handling: Amplification with reference gene primers provided the estimates of nucleated cell counts. Data came from immunoSEQ multiplex PCR; TCRdb stores just in-frame clones and leaves some out. D and trimming were read from the DNA, whereas the V and J calls and clone size are those reported in that table. The table shows about 42,000 clones, with 85% to 90% occurring only once. The sequenced material came from peripheral blood. The receptor's source is a man between 65 and 80 years old with acute or convalescent COVID-19. The chain recombines TRBV19 with TRBJ1-2; D is ambiguous. Here the CDR3 reads CASSSGGGYTF. The CDR3 nucleotides read TGTGCCAGTAGTTCGGGTGGCGGCTACACCTTC.